The 18 T cell receptor beta chains reported below all come from one sample, sequenced in a study of post-analysis software for immune sequencing data. Study-wide points: Higher frequency in patients than in controls was seen for roughly five TRBV segments, with TRBV5-6, TRBV5-1 and TRBV20-1 among them.

For these receptors, no antigen is known. Tagging with unique molecular identifiers was a feature of the TCR beta cDNA libraries. A single record per CDR3 protein comes from TCRdb applying MiXCR to the PCR reads. The sample holds about 770,000 distinct CDR3 sequences, approximately 44% seen once. The sequenced sample was blood. The receptors come from a girl between 10 and 17 years old with multiple sclerosis.

The gene calls are TRBV7-2 and TRBJ2-7; possible D gene TRBD1, 6 bases. Germline lookup yields CDR1 SGHTA and CDR2 FQGNSA. Trimming removed 5 bases from V and 2 bases from J, with 16 bases in between. The CDR3 sequence is 15 residues long. CDR3 sequence: CASSRNRDTTYEQYF. The CDR3 bases are TGTGCCAGCAGCCGTAACCGGGACACAACCTACGAGCAGTACTTC.

The rearrangement links TRBV4-2 to TRBJ2-1; 9 bases line up with TRBD2. CDR1 is LGHNA, CDR2 YNFKEQ, per germline. This CDR3 spans 16 amino acids. Trimming took 1 base from V and 6 from J; bases not matched to a gene: 7. This CDR3 is CASSQGPSGTPNEQFF. The CDR3 DNA reads as TGTGCCAGCAGCCAAGGCCCTAGCGGGACACCCAATGAGCAGTTCTTC.

This chain joins TRBV7-2 and TRBJ2-1; D gene unclear. The CDR3 spans 13 residues. CDR1 is SGHTA, CDR2 FQGNSA, per germline. V lost 5 bases and J lost 6, with 11 bases in between. This CDR3 is CASSPSVGNEQFF. CDR3 bases: TGTGCCAGCAGCCCATCCGTTGGCAATGAGCAGTTCTTC.

This clonotype was detected only once. The chain recombines TRBV10-3 with TRBJ1-2, with no clear D. The germline gives CDR1 ENHRY, CDR2 SYGVKD. Trimming stripped 3 bases from V and 7 bases from J, with 9 bases between. This CDR3 is 12 amino acids long. The CDR3 loop reads CAISDVLTGYTF. Written as DNA, the CDR3 is TGTGCCATCAGTGACGTCCTTACTGGCTACACCTTC.

This clonotype has a handful of counts. This rearrangement joins TRBV12-3 or TRBV12-4 to TRBJ2-7; D is possibly TRBD1 or TRBD2 (5 bases each). With 4 bases removed from V and 5 bases from J, the gap between germline ends came to 6 bases. CDR3 length equals 11 residues. CDR3 sequence reads: CASSWDDEQYF. In DNA, the CDR3 is TGTGCCAGCAGTTGGGACGACGAGCAGTACTTC.

The CDR3 DNA reads as TGCAGTGCTAGTTCGTCAGTCAAATATACGCAGTATTTT. This codes for CSASSSVKYTQYF. The genes are TRBV20-1 and TRBJ2-3; D ambiguous. The CDR3 length is 13 residues. Trimming took 3 bases from V and 7 from J, leaving 14 bases between them. Germline CDR1 DFQATT, CDR2 SNEGSKA (reference sequence).

Concerning this clonotype itself: A junction end diverges from the germline sequence, so it may reflect a read error. This chain connects TRBV29-1 to TRBJ1-1; TRBD1 might be the D (5 bases). This CDR3 region has 13 residues. Germline V CDR1 and CDR2: SQVTM, ANQGSEA. The CDR3 nucleotides read TGCAGCGGTCAAGTAAAGGAGGACACTGAGGCTTTCTTT. As protein: CSGQVKEDTEAFF.

The chain combines TRBV6-1 with TRBJ2-2; D might be TRBD1 or TRBD2, each matching 7 bases. The CDR3 sequence is 17 residues long. Per germline, CDR1 MNHNS and CDR2 SASEGT. V was pared by 2 bases and J by 5 bases, with 18 bases between. The CDR3 protein is CASSEPRGGSRTGELFF. CDR3 bases: TGTGCCAGCAGTGAACCCAGGGGGGGTTCGCGAACCGGGGAGCTGTTTTTT.

This clonotype was found a few times. V is TRBV6-2 or TRBV6-3 and J is TRBJ1-5; D uncertain. With 2 bases removed from V and 7 bases from J, the gap between germline ends came to 12 bases. Germline CDR1 MNHEY, CDR2 SVGEGT. The CDR3 covers 14 residues. DNA of the CDR3: TGTGCCAGCAGTTACCTGGGAGGCTACCAGCCCCAGCATTTT. It translates to CASSYLGGYQPQHF.

This chain links TRBV28 with TRBJ2-7; D possibly matches TRBD1 or TRBD2 (5 bases each). The CDR3 has 15 residues. Per the germline V gene, CDR1 is MDHEN and CDR2 is SYDVKM. The V end was cut by 8 bases, the J end by 6 bases, with 23 bases between. The chain's CDR3 is CASCHHGTEALEQYF. Here the CDR3 DNA reads TGTGCCAGCTGCCACCATGGGACGGAGGCGCTCGAGCAGTACTTC.

This chain's CDR3 is CASIEGKDGTQYF. The CDR3 DNA is TGTGCCAGCATTGAGGGGAAGGACGGGACCCAGTACTTC. The genes are TRBV28 and TRBJ2-7; either TRBD1 or TRBD2 may fit D (5 bases each). The end of the DNA aligns better with TRBJ2-5, so the J call may be wrong. Germline V lookup: CDR1 MDHEN, CDR2 SYDVKM. This CDR3 region has 13 residues.

This clonotype has a handful of counts. V and J are TRBV24-1 and TRBJ2-1; a weak D match, TRBD1 (6 bases). CDR1 and CDR2 (germline): KGHDR, SFDVKD. Trimming shortened V by 4 bases and J by 2 bases, and 11 bases separated the two germline ends. The CDR3 is 15 residues long. This CDR3 reads CATSDRGATYNEQFF. CDR3 nucleotide sequence: TGTGCCACCAGTGACAGGGGCGCGACCTACAATGAGCAGTTCTTC.

V and J are TRBV5-1 and TRBJ2-7, with a tentative D call TRBD1 (6 bases). This CDR3 has 15 amino acids. The germline V gene encodes CDR1 SGHRS and CDR2 YFSETQ. The CDR3 is CSALSRGGASYEQYF. DNA for the CDR3: TGCTCAGCACTCTCAAGAGGGGGTGCCTCCTACGAGCAGTACTTC.

The genes are TRBV6-5 and TRBJ2-7; unclear D gene. V was pared by 6 bases and J by 1 base, with 13 bases between. The germline gives CDR1 MNHEY, CDR2 SVGAGI. This CDR3 is 14 amino acids long. The CDR3 bases are TGTGCCAGCAGCCTTTCTACAGATTCCTACGAGCAGTACTTC. Translation gives CASSLSTDSYEQYF.

This clonotype occurred a few times. The rearrangement joins TRBV7-3 to TRBJ2-7; D perhaps matches TRBD2 (6 bases). The V and J ends lost 0 bases and 6 bases respectively, with 9 bases between them. Germline loops: CDR1 SGHTA, CDR2 FQGTGA. The CDR3 has 13 amino acids. The CDR3 reads CASSLTEGSEQYF. The CDR3 bases are TGTGCCAGCAGCTTAACGGAGGGATCCGAGCAGTACTTC.

The chain has TRBV11-3 and TRBJ2-5; D call uncertain. The ends were cut back, 5 bases at V and 4 bases at J, with 17 bases in the middle. Germline V gives CDR1 SGHNT, CDR2 YENEEA. The CDR3 length is 15 residues. DNA for the CDR3: TGTGCCAGCAGCCAAGGACGCCAGACGGCAGAGACCCAGTACTTC. Residues: CASSQGRQTAETQYF.

This clonotype was detected many times. The chain is built from TRBV14 and TRBJ2-1; TRBD2 agrees at 13 bases. CDR1 and CDR2 from the germline V gene are SGHDN and FVKESK. The CDR3 covers 15 residues. The V and J ends lost 4 bases and 6 bases, in that order; junction bases with no gene match: 3. The chain's CDR3 is CASSLGLAGPNEQFF. The CDR3 DNA reads TGTGCCAGCAGCCTGGGACTAGCGGGGCCCAATGAGCAGTTCTTC.

V is TRBV29-1 and J is TRBJ2-3; D might be TRBD2 (5 bases). Per the germline V gene, CDR1 is SQVTM and CDR2 is ANQGSEA. Trimming took 4 bases from V and 2 from J, leaving 7 bases between them. There are 12 residues in the CDR3. This CDR3 reads CSVADFTDTQYF. In DNA, the CDR3 is TGCAGCGTTGCGGACTTCACAGATACGCAGTATTTT.